This T cell receptor (beta chain) was documented in a study of blood T cell repertoires in COVID-19. At the level of the study: Samples came from the United States, Italy and Spain, spanning acute and convalescent COVID-19. PBMCs, B-cell-depleted T cells, or T cells were the source of the cDNA or gDNA that made up the material.

Per the study methods: Reference gene primer amplification gave estimated nucleated cell counts. Libraries were prepared by immunoSEQ multiplex PCR; TCRdb keeps only in-frame clonotypes and omits some of them. From that table come the V and J calls and clone size; the DNA was used to work out D and trimming. Altogether about 300,000 clones are present, 85% to 90% being singletons, with the ten largest covering 1.8%. Seattle enrolled patients during active infection and tracked them longitudinally. The length of the CDR3 is 15 residues. The germline V and J ends were trimmed by 7 bases and 4 bases, with 18 bases remaining between them. The germline CDR1 and CDR2 sequences are KGHDR and SFDVKD. Only one count was recorded for this clone.

Sequencing input: peripheral blood. This clonotype originated in a woman younger than 45 with COVID-19, enrolled during active disease. The chain recombines TRBV24-1 with TRBJ1-2, with TRBD1 as a possible D gene (6 bases). The CDR3 nucleotides are TGTGCCACCAGCGAACAGGGACCCTTGGGCTATGGCTACACCTTC. Its protein product is CATSEQGPLGYGYTF.